The 6 T cell receptor beta chains given below trace back to one sample, sequenced in a study of cytomegalovirus exposure and HLA in healthy donors. Assay: immunoSEQ multiplex PCR; the TCRdb copy retains only in-frame clones and omits some. Among around 120,000 clones, 70% to 90% were seen once, and the ten largest hold 4.4%. Sequences were obtained from PBMCs. The receptors were gathered from a man in his late teens or twenties in good health and CMV-seropositive.

This clone was seen a few times. V usage is TRBV12-5 and J usage is TRBJ1-5, with D possibly matching TRBD1 (6 bases). Germline V gene data show CDR1 as LGHNT and CDR2 as FRNRAP. The CDR3 contains 15 residues. V lost 6 bases and J lost 2, with 14 bases in between. The CDR3 DNA sequence: TGTGCTAGTGGACCCTCAGGGGCCGGCAATCAGCCCCAGCATTTT. Translated: CASGPSGAGNQPQHF.

V and J are TRBV29-1 and TRBJ2-2, with TRBD2 matching 12 bases. This CDR3 is 18 amino acids long. Germline V gene data show CDR1 as SQVTM and CDR2 as ANQGSEA. V lost 2 bases and J lost 5; bases outside the gene matches: 12. CDR3 sequence reads: CSVERRPSGGAWTGELFF. The CDR3 DNA reads as TGCAGCGTTGAAAGACGGCCTAGCGGGGGGGCGTGGACCGGGGAGCTGTTTTTT.

V gene TRBV27 combines with J gene TRBJ2-3, with D unclear. Germline CDR1 is MNHEY and CDR2 is SMNVEV (reference sequence). The germline V and J ends were trimmed by 7 bases and 4 bases, with 15 bases remaining between them. There are 14 residues in the CDR3. Here the CDR3 reads CASKLEVVADTQYF. In DNA, the CDR3 is TGTGCCAGCAAGCTTGAGGTTGTGGCAGATACGCAGTATTTT.

The rearrangement joins TRBV30 to TRBJ2-3, with 10 bases fitting TRBD1. Germline CDR1 GTSNPN, CDR2 SVGIG (reference sequence). J lost 3 bases, V lost 3 bases, and 3 bases had no gene match. The CDR3 runs 14 residues. Written as DNA, the CDR3 is TGTGCCTGGAGACGGACAGGGGGGACAGATACGCAGTATTTT. It encodes CAWRRTGGTDTQYF.

A few counts support this clone. The rearrangement joins TRBV4-2 to TRBJ1-2, with a weak D call TRBD1 (5 bases). The V and J ends lost 0 bases and 4 bases respectively, with 15 bases between them. In germline, CDR1 is LGHNA, CDR2 YNFKEQ. This CDR3 region has 16 residues. The CDR3 region has the DNA TGTGCCAGCAGCCAAGAGGGGGGAGGACGGTCCTATGGCTACACCTTC. Residues: CASSQEGGGRSYGYTF.

V gene TRBV18 combines with J gene TRBJ2-1, with D unclear. From germline, CDR1 is KGHSH and CDR2 LQKENI. The CDR3 loop spans 13 amino acids. Trimming took 4 bases from V and 5 from J, leaving 9 bases between them. CDR3 DNA sequence: TGTGCCAGCTCACTATCCCTCGACAATGAGCAGTTCTTC. Its translation is CASSLSLDNEQFF.